A single sample gave rise to the 15 T cell receptor beta chains below, sequenced in a study of blood T cell repertoires in COVID-19 (dated by TCRdb to the early 2020s). To prepare the library, the immunoSEQ multiplex PCR assay was applied. What TCRdb holds here is the immuneACCESS table cut down to in-frame rearrangements. Part of the clones is not present; checked against another copy, under half of the missing clones reflect an unresolved V gene, and the others are unexplained. The sample profile shows under 300,000 clones; over 80% of them were found once. The ten largest clones add up to less than 2.5% of the sample. The sequenced sample consisted of PBMCs or T cells enriched from blood (not recorded which). Every receptor here comes from a woman between 18 and 30 years old who had recovered from COVID-19.

This chain links TRBV10-3 with TRBJ2-1; D unresolved. V lost 6 bases and J 9 bases, leaving 18 bases between the germline ends. Germline V gene lookup returns CDR1 ENHRY and CDR2 SYGVKD. The CDR3 extends over 14 amino acids. CDR3 loop: CAIRVVPSQPEQFF. Here the CDR3 DNA reads TGTGCCATCAGGGTAGTCCCCTCACAGCCTGAGCAGTTCTTC.

The chain combines TRBV19 with TRBJ2-1; D perhaps matches TRBD2 (5 bases). Trimming left V 1 base short and J 0 bases short, with 10 bases between. In germline, CDR1 is LNHDA, CDR2 SQIVND (reference sequence). The CDR3 spans 16 residues. CDR3 loop: CASSIGRGSSYNEQFF. The CDR3, as DNA: TGTGCCAGTAGTATAGGTCGGGGTAGCTCCTACAATGAGCAGTTCTTC.

The chain combines TRBV5-1 with TRBJ1-1, with D possibly TRBD1 on 5 matching bases. CDR1 is SGHRS and CDR2 is YFSETQ in the germline V gene. V lost 0 bases, J lost 5 bases, and 14 bases lay in between. The CDR3 is 15 amino acids. The CDR3 coding sequence is TGCGCCAGCAGCTTGGAGGGCAGGGATTTGACTGAAGCTTTCTTT. It is translated as CASSLEGRDLTEAFF.

This chain uses TRBV24-1 with TRBJ1-2; 8 nucleotides match TRBD1. This CDR3 spans 14 amino acids. Germline CDR1 and CDR2: KGHDR and SFDVKD. Germline trimming cut 2 bases from V and 7 bases from J; bases unmatched to any gene: 5. CDR3 loop: CATSDSQGATGYTF. CDR3 sequence (DNA): TGTGCCACCAGTGATTCGCAGGGGGCTACTGGCTACACCTTC.

V usage is TRBV6-2 or TRBV6-3 and J usage is TRBJ2-1; 7 nucleotides line up with TRBD1. The CDR3 loop spans 14 amino acids. With V trimmed by 6 bases and J by 6 bases, 8 bases remained unmatched. The germline gives CDR1 MNHEY, CDR2 SVGEGT. The CDR3 loop reads CASSRPAGGNEQFF. The CDR3 nucleotides are TGTGCCAGCAGCCGTCCGGCAGGGGGCAATGAGCAGTTCTTC.

The chain carries TRBV29-1 and TRBJ2-7; TRBD1 matches at 10 bases. V trimming: 6 bases; J trimming: 2 bases; junction bases outside the gene matches: 4. This CDR3 has 13 amino acids. Germline lookup yields CDR1 SQVTM and CDR2 ANQGSEA. The CDR3 loop is CSVQGQGTYEQYF. The CDR3 coding sequence is TGCAGCGTCCAGGGACAGGGGACCTACGAGCAGTACTTC.

The chain uses TRBV7-9 and TRBJ2-7; D is undetermined. Looked up from germline, CDR1 is SEHNR and CDR2 is FQNEAQ (reference sequence). The CDR3 has 14 residues. Trimming removed 1 base at V and 3 bases at J, with 10 bases between. CDR3 amino acids: CASSLEPRYYEQYF. The CDR3, as DNA: TGTGCCAGCAGCTTAGAACCGCGCTACTACGAGCAGTACTTC.

This chain uses TRBV11-3 with TRBJ2-1; 10 nucleotides line up with TRBD2. The CDR3 extends over 17 amino acids. The junction had 8 bases not matched to a gene; V was cut back by 5 bases and J by 1 base. CDR1 SGHNT and CDR2 YENEEA come from the germline V gene. CDR3 sequence (DNA): TGTGCCAGCAGCGGTCGGACTAGCGGAGATTCCTACAATGAGCAGTTCTTC. It encodes CASSGRTSGDSYNEQFF.

The chain employs TRBV6-2 or TRBV6-3 and TRBJ1-1; the D gene is possibly TRBD1 (6 bases). Trimming cost V 2 bases and J 2 bases, with 9 bases left between them. Germline CDR1 reads MNHEY; CDR2 reads SVGEGT. This CDR3 region has 14 residues. CDR3: CASSYGGLNTEAFF. CDR3 DNA: TGTGCCAGCAGTTACGGGGGCCTAAACACTGAAGCTTTCTTT.

The V and J genes are TRBV6-6 and TRBJ2-7; the match to TRBD1 covers 9 bases. With 5 bases clipped from V and 2 bases from J, the junction kept 7 bases outside the gene matches. Germline V gene data show CDR1 as MNHNY and CDR2 as SVGAGI (reference sequence). This CDR3 region has 15 residues. In nucleotides, the CDR3 is TGTGCCAGCAGTCGATCCGGGACAGGGACCTACGAGCAGTACTTC. Protein product: CASSRSGTGTYEQYF.

This chain connects TRBV6-1 to TRBJ1-2; D may be TRBD1 (6 bases). Trimming shortened V by 1 base and J by 2 bases, and 11 bases separated the two germline ends. The CDR3 runs 15 residues. Germline-derived CDR1 and CDR2 are MNHNS and SASEGT. The CDR3, as DNA: TGTGCCAGCAGTGAAGGGCAGGGGAAGAACTATGGCTACACCTTC. This codes for CASSEGQGKNYGYTF.

This clone was seen just once. This chain connects TRBV9 to TRBJ2-7; TRBD2 agrees at 7 bases. This CDR3 has 14 residues. V shed 3 bases, J shed 0 bases, and the junction held 3 bases outside the gene matches. Per the germline V gene, CDR1 is SGDLS and CDR2 is YYNGEE. CDR3 protein: CASSARGTSYEQYF. Here the CDR3 DNA reads TGTGCCAGCAGCGCGCGGGGGACCTCCTACGAGCAGTACTTC.

The V call is TRBV25-1, the J call TRBJ1-2; 9 positions agree with TRBD1. This CDR3 region has 13 residues. The V and J ends lost 7 bases and 7 bases, in that order; junction bases with no gene match: 7. Germline-derived CDR1 and CDR2 are MGHDK and SYGVNS. CDR3 residues: CASIQTGGFGYTF. The CDR3 DNA sequence: TGTGCCAGCATACAAACAGGGGGCTTTGGCTACACCTTC.

This chain connects TRBV18 to TRBJ2-6; D is perhaps TRBD1 (6 bases). V was pared by 3 bases and J by 12 bases, with 15 bases between. Per the germline V gene, CDR1 is KGHSH and CDR2 is LQKENI. This CDR3 region has 14 residues. The CDR3 protein is CASSPNVWGPVLTF. The CDR3 coding sequence is TGTGCCAGCTCACCTAACGTGTGGGGGCCCGTCCTGACTTTC.

The chain recombines TRBV3-1 (or the pseudogene TRBV3-2) with TRBJ1-1; perhaps TRBD1 as D (6 bases). The CDR3 has 16 amino acids. V lost 1 base and J 0 bases, leaving 12 bases between the germline ends. The V gene's germline CDR1 is LGHDT and CDR2 YNNKEL (reference sequence). CDR3 residues: CASSQGTETLNTEAFF. The CDR3 region has the DNA TGTGCCAGCAGCCAAGGGACAGAAACTTTGAACACTGAAGCTTTCTTT.